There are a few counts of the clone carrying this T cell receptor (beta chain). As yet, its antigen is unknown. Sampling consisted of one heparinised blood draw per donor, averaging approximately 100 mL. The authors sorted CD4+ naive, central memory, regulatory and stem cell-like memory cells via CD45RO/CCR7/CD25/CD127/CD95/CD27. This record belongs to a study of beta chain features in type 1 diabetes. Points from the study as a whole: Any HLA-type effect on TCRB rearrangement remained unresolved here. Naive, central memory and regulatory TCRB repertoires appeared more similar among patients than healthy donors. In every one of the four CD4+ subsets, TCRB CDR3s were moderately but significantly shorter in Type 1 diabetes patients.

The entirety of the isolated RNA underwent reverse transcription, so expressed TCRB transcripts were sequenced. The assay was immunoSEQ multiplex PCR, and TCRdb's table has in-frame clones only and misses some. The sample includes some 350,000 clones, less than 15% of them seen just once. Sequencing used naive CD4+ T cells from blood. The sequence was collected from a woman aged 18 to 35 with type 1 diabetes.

The CDR3 DNA reads TGTGCCAGCACCCTAACCCCAGCGGGAGTCTACGAGCAGTACTTC. As protein: CASTLTPAGVYEQYF. The chain recombines TRBV27 with TRBJ2-7, with 8 bases lining up with TRBD2. Germline V gives CDR1 MNHEY, CDR2 SMNVEV (reference sequence). This CDR3 comprises 15 residues. J gave up 3 bases and V 7 bases, and 11 bases lay outside the gene matches.